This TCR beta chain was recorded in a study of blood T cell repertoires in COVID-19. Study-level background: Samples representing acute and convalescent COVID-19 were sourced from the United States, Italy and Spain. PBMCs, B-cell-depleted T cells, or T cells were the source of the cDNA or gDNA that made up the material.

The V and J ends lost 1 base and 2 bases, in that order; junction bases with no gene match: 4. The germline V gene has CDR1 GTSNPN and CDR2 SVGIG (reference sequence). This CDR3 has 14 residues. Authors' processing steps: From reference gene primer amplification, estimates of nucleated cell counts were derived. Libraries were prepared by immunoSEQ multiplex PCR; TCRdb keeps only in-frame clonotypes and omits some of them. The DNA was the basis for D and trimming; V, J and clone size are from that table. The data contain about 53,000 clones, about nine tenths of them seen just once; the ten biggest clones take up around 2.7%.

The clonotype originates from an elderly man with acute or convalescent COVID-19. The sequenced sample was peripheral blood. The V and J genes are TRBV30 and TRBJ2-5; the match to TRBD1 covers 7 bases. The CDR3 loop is CAWSAGQLQETQYF. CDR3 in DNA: TGTGCCTGGAGTGCGGGACAGCTTCAAGAGACCCAGTACTTC.